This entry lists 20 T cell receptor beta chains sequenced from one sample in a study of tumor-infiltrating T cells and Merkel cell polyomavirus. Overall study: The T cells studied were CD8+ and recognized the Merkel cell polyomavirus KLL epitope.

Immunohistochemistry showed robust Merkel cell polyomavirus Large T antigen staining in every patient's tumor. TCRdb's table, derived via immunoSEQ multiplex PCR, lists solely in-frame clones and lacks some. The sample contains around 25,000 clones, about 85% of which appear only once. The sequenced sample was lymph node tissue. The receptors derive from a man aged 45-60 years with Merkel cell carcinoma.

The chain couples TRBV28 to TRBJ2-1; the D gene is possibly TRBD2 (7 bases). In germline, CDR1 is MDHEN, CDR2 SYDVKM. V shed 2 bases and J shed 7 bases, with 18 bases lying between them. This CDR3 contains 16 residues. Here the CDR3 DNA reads TGTGCCAGCAGTTTAAGAGGTAGGGGGGGATGGAATGAGCAGTTCTTC. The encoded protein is CASSLRGRGGWNEQFF.

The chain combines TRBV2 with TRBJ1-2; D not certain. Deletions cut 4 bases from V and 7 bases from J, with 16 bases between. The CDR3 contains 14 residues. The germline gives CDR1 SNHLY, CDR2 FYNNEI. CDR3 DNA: TGTGCCAGCAGTGTGGGCGAAGGAGGCATTGGCTACACCTTC. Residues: CASSVGEGGIGYTF.

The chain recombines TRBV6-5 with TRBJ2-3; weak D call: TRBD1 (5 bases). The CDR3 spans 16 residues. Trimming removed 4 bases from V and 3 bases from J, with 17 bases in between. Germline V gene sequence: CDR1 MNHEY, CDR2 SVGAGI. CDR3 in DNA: TGTGCCAGCAGTTTTTTTCAGGGATTAGGTACAGATACGCAGTATTTT. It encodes CASSFFQGLGTDTQYF.

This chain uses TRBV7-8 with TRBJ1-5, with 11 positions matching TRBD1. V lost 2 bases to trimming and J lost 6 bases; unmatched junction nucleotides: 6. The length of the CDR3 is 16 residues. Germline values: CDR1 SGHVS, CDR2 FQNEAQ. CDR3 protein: CASSLPGQGAGQPQHF. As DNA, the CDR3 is TGTGCCAGCAGCTTACCCGGACAGGGGGCCGGTCAGCCCCAGCATTTT.

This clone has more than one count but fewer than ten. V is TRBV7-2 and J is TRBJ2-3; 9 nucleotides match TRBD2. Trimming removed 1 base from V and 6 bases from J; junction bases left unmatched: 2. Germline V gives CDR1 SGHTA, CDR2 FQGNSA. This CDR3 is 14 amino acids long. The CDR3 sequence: CASSLGTSADTQYF. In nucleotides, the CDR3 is TGTGCCAGCAGCTTAGGGACTAGCGCGGATACGCAGTATTTT.

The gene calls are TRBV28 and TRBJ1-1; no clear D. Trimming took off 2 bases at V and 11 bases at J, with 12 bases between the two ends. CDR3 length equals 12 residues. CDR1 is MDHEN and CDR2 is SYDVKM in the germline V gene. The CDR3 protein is CASSLSSRVAFF. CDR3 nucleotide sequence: TGTGCCAGCAGTTTAAGCTCCCGGGTGGCTTTCTTT.

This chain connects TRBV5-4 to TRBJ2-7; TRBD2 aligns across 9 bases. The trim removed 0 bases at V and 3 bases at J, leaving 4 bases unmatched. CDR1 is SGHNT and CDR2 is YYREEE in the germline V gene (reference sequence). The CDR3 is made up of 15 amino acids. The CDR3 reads CASSLGTSEFYEQYF. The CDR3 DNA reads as TGTGCCAGCAGCTTGGGGACTAGCGAGTTCTACGAGCAGTACTTC.

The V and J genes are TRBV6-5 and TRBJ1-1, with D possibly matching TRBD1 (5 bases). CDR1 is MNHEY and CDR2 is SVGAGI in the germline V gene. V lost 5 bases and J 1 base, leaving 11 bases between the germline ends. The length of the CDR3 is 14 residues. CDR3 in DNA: TGTGCCAGCAGTCGGGCCGGGGGGAACACTGAAGCTTTCTTT. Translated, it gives CASSRAGGNTEAFF.

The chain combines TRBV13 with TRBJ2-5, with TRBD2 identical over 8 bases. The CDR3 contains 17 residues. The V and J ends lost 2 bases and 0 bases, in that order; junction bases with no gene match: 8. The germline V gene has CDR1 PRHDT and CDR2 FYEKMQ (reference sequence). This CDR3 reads CASSLRAAGVNQETQYF. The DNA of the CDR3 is TGTGCCAGCAGCTTACGGGCAGCGGGGGTAAACCAAGAGACCCAGTACTTC.

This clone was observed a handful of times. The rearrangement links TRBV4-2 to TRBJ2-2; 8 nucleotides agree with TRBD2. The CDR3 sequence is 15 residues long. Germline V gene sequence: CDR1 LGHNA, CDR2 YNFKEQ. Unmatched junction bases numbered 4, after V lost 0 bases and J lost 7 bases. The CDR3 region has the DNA TGTGCCAGCAGCCAAGAAGTCGGGAGGGGCGGGGAGCTGTTTTTT. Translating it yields CASSQEVGRGGELFF.

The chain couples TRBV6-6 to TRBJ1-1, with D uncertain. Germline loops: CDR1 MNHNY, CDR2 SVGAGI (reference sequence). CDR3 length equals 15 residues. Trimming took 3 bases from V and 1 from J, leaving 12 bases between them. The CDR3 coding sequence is TGTGCCAGCAGTTATCCCGCGGGTTGGAACACTGAAGCTTTCTTT. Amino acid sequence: CASSYPAGWNTEAFF.

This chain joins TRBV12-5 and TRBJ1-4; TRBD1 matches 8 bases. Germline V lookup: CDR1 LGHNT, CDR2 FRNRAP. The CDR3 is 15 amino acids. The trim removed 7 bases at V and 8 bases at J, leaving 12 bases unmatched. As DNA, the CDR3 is TGTGCTAGTGCTAGCACAGGGGGGCATTGGGAAAAACTGTTTTTT. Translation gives CASASTGGHWEKLFF.

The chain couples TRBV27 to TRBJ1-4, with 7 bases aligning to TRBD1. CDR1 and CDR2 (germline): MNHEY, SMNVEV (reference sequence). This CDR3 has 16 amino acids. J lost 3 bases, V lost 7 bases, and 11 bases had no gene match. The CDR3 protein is CASNPGGGSANEKLFF. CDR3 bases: TGTGCCAGCAACCCAGGAGGGGGCTCAGCTAATGAAAAACTGTTTTTT.

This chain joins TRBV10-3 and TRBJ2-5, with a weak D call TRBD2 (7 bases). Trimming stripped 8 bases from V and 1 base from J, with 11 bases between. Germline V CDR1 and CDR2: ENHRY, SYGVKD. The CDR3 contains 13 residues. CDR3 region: CAIAGASQETQYF. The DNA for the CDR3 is TGTGCCATCGCGGGGGCGTCCCAAGAGACCCAGTACTTC.

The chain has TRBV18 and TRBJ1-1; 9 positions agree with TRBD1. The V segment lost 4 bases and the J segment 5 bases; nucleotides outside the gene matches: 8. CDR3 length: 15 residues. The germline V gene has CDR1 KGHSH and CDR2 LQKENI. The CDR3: CASSLKTGGWTEAFF. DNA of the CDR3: TGTGCCAGCTCACTCAAGACAGGGGGATGGACTGAAGCTTTCTTT.

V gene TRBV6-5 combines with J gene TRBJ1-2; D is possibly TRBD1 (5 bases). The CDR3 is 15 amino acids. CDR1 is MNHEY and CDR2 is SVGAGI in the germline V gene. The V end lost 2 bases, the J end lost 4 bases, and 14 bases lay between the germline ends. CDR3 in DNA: TGTGCCAGCAGTTACGGGCAGGGAACCCTCTATGGCTACACCTTC. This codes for CASSYGQGTLYGYTF.

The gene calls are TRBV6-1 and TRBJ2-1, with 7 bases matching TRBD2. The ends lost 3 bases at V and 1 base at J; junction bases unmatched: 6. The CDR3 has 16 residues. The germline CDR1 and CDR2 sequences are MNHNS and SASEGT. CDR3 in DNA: TGTGCCAGCAGTGAGTGGGGGGGGTCTTCCTACAATGAGCAGTTCTTC. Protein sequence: CASSEWGGSSYNEQFF.

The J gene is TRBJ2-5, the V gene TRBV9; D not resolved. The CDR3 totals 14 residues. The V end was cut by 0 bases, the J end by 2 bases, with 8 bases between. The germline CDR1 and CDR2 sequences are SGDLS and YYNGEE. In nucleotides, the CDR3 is TGTGCCAGCAGCGTAGTGGCGGAACAAGAGACCCAGTACTTC. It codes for CASSVVAEQETQYF.

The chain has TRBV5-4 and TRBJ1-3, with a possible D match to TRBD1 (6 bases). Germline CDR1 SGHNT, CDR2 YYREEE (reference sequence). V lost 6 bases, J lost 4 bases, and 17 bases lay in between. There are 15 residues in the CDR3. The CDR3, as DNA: TGTGCCAGCACAGACATGTGGGGGCGCGGAAACACCATATATTTT. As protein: CASTDMWGRGNTIYF.

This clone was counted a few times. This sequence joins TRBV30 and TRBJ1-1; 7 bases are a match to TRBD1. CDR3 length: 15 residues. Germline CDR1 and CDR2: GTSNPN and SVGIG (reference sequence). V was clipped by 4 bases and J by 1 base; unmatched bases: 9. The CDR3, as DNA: TGTGCCTGGACTCGGTTGGACAGGCGGAACACTGAAGCTTTCTTT. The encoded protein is CAWTRLDRRNTEAFF.